The 2 T cell receptor beta chains below were found in one sample sequenced in a study of a mutant IDH1 vaccine in newly diagnosed glioma. Sequenced by immunoSEQ multiplex PCR; TCRdb stores in-frame clones only, minus some. The sample lists around 56,000 clones, more than 85% seen once, with about 2.7% in the top ten. Stated time point: baseline, week 1 (first vaccination visit). Treatment indicated: pre-vaccination baseline after standard-of-care therapy. Sequencing was performed on PBMCs, taken from a glioma patient treated with radiotherapy, temozolomide or both. Source of these receptors: a man aged 50-60 years with glioma.

CDR3 residues: CASSKVGDTEAFF. Written as DNA, the CDR3 is TGTGCCAGCAGTAAGGTTGGGGACACTGAAGCTTTCTTT. The chain has TRBV2 and TRBJ1-1; D unclear. Germline CDR1 and CDR2: SNHLY and FYNNEI. CDR3 size: 13 residues. With 5 bases removed from V and 3 bases from J, the gap between germline ends came to 10 bases.

J is TRBJ2-7 and V is TRBV7-6; D gene unclear. The germline gives CDR1 SGHVS, CDR2 FNYEAQ. The CDR3 runs to 13 residues. V lost 5 bases, J lost 7 bases, and 15 bases lay in between. The CDR3 DNA follows: TGTGCCAGCAGCGATGGACGGGCTGGAGAGCAGTACTTC. Translation: CASSDGRAGEQYF.